This TCR beta chain was observed in a study of blood T cell repertoires in COVID-19. Across the whole study: Donors in the United States, Italy and Spain gave samples during acute or convalescent COVID-19.

Original methodology: Amplification of reference gene primers provided the estimated nucleated cell counts. Sequencing was performed with immunoSEQ multiplex PCR; in TCRdb, only in-frame clones are kept and a portion is missing. V and J calls and clone size are copied from that table; D and trimming were computed from the DNA. The table includes some 40,000 clones, about 85% detected once. CDR3 size: 14 residues. Germline loops: CDR1 LGHDT, CDR2 YNNKEL (reference sequence). With V trimmed by 2 bases and J by 7 bases, 7 bases remained unmatched. Sample: peripheral blood. This TCR was recovered from a woman older than 75 with acute or convalescent COVID-19. The chain combines TRBV3-1 (or the pseudogene TRBV3-2) with TRBJ1-2; 7 bases agree with TRBD1. The CDR3 protein is CASSQLTGERGYTF. The CDR3 DNA follows: TGTGCCAGCAGCCAACTAACAGGGGAGCGTGGCTACACCTTC.